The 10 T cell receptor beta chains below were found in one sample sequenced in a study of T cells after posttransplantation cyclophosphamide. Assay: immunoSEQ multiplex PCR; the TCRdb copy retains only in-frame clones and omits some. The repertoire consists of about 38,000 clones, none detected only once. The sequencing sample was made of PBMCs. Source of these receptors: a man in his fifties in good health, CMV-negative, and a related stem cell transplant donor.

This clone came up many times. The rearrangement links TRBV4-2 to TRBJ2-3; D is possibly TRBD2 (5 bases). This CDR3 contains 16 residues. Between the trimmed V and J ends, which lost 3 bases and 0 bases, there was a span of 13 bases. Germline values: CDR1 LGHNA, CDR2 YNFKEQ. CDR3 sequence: CASSHSYGGSTDTQYF. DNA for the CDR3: TGTGCCAGCAGCCACTCGTACGGCGGGAGCACAGATACGCAGTATTTT.

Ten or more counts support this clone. CDR3 residues: CASSVDAGTAYGYTF. CDR3 bases: TGTGCCAGCAGCGTAGACGCCGGGACAGCTTATGGCTACACCTTC. The chain couples TRBV9 to TRBJ1-2, with 7 bases matching TRBD1. Germline V lookup: CDR1 SGDLS, CDR2 YYNGEE. Germline trimming cut 0 bases from V and 5 bases from J; bases unmatched to any gene: 7. CDR3 length equals 15 residues.

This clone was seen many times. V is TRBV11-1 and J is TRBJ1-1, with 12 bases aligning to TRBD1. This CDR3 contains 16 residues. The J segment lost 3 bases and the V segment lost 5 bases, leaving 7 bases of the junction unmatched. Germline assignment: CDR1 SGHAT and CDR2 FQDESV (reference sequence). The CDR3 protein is CASSQGQGAFHTEAFF. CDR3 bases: TGTGCCAGCAGCCAGGGACAGGGGGCTTTCCACACTGAAGCTTTCTTT.

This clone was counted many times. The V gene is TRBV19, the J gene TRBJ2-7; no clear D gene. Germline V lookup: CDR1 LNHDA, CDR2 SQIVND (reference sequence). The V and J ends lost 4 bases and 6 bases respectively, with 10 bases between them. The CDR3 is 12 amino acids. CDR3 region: CASSTESPEQYF. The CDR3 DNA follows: TGTGCCAGTAGTACTGAGTCCCCCGAGCAGTACTTC.

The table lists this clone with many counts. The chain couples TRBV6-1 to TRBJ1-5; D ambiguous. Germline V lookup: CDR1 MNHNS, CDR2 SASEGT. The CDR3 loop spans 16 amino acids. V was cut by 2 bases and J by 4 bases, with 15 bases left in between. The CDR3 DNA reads TGTGCCAGCAGTGAATTGCCGGGAATAGGAAATCAGCCCCAGCATTTT. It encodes CASSELPGIGNQPQHF.

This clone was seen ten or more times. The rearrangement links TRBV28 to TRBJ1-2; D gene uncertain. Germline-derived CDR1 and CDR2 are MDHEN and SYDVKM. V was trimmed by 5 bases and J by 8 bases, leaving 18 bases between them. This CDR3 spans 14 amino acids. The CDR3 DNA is TGTGCCAGCAGTCTGGTTAATCGGGGTCGGGGCTACACCTTC. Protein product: CASSLVNRGRGYTF.

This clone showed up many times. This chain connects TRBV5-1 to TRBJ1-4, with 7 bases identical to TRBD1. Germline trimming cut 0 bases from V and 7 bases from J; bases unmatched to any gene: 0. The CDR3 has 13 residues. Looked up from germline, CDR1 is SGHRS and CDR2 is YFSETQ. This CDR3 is CASSLEGAEKLFF. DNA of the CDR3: TGCGCCAGCAGCTTGGAGGGGGCTGAAAAACTGTTTTTT.

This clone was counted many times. The CDR3 reads CASSIRSREDGYTF. The DNA for the CDR3 is TGTGCCAGTAGTATAAGGTCCAGGGAAGATGGCTACACCTTC. The chain has TRBV19 and TRBJ1-2, with a tentative D call TRBD1 (5 bases). The CDR3 totals 14 residues. CDR1 is LNHDA and CDR2 is SQIVND in the germline V gene (reference sequence). V was pared by 2 bases and J by 6 bases, with 13 bases between.

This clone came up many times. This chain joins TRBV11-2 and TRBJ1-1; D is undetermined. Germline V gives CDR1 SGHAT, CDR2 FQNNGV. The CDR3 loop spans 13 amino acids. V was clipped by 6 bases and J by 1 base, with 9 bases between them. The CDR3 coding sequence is TGTGCCAGCAGGAGAGGGCAGAACACTGAAGCTTTCTTT. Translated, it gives CASRRGQNTEAFF.

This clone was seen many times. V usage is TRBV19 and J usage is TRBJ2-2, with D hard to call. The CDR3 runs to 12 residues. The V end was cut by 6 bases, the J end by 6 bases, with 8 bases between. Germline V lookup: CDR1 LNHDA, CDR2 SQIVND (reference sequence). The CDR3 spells CASRPEAGELFF. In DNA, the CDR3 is TGTGCCAGTAGACCAGAGGCCGGGGAGCTGTTTTTT.